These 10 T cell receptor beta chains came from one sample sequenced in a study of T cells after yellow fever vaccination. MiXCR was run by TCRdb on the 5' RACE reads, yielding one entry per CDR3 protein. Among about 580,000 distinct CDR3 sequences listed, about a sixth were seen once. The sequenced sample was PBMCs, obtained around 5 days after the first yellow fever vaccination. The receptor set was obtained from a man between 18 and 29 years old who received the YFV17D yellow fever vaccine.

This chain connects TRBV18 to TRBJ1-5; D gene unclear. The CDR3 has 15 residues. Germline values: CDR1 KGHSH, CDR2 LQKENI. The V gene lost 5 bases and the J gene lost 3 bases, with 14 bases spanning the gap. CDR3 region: CASSSMTTINQPQHF. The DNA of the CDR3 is TGTGCCAGCTCATCCATGACCACTATCAATCAGCCCCAGCATTTT.

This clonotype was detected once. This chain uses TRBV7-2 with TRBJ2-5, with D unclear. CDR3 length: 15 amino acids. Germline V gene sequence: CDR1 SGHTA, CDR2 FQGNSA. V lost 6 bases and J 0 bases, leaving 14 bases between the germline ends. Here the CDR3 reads CASRPIGANQETQYF. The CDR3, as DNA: TGTGCCAGCAGACCCATCGGCGCGAACCAAGAGACCCAGTACTTC.

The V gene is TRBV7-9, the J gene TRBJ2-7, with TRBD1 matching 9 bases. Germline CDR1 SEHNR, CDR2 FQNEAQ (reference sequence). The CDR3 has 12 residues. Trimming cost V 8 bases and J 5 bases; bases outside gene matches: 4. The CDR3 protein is CASQGQGNEQYF. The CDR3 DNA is TGTGCCAGCCAGGGACAGGGCAACGAGCAGTACTTC.

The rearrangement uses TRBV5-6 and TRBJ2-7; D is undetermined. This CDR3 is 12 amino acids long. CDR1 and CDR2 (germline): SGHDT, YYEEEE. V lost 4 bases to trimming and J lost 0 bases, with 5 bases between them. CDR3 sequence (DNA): TGTGCCAGCAGCGTAAGCTCCTACGAGCAGTACTTC. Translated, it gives CASSVSSYEQYF.

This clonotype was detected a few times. The CDR3 sequence is CASRSGLTGELFF. CDR3 sequence (DNA): TGCGCCAGCAGGTCAGGGTTGACCGGGGAGCTGTTTTTT. The chain uses TRBV5-1 and TRBJ2-2; the D gene is possibly TRBD1 (5 bases). Per the germline V gene, CDR1 is SGHRS and CDR2 is YFSETQ. Trimming left V 5 bases short and J 5 bases short, with 10 bases between. The CDR3 covers 13 residues.

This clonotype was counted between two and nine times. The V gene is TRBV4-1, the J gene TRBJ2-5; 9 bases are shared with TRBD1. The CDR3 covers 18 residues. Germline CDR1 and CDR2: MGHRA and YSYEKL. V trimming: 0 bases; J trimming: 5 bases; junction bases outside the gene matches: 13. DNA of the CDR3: TGCGCCAGCAGCCAAGATACAACTCCTGGACAGGGGTTCGAGACCCAGTACTTC. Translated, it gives CASSQDTTPGQGFETQYF.

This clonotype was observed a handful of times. In DNA, the CDR3 is TGCGCCAGCAGCTTGGATATGACAAAGCTCACTGAAGCTTTCTTT. Residues: CASSLDMTKLTEAFF. The rearrangement joins TRBV5-1 to TRBJ1-1; D unclear. The CDR3 has 15 amino acids. V lost 0 bases, J lost 4 bases, and 13 bases lay in between. The V gene's germline CDR1 is SGHRS and CDR2 YFSETQ. Together with reference TRBV5-1 and TRBJ1-1, the CDR3 gives the full variable domain: KAGVTQTPRYLIKTRGQQVTLSCSPISGHRSVSWYQQTPGQGLQFLFEYFSETQRNKGNFPGRFSGRQFSNSRSEMNVSTLELGDSALYLCASSLDMTKLTEAFFGQGTRLTVV.

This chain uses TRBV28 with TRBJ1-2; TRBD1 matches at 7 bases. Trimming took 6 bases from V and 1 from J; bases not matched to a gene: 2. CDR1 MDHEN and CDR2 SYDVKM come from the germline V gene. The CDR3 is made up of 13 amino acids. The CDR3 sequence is CASRDRDNYGYTF. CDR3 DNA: TGTGCCAGCAGAGACAGGGATAACTATGGCTACACCTTC.

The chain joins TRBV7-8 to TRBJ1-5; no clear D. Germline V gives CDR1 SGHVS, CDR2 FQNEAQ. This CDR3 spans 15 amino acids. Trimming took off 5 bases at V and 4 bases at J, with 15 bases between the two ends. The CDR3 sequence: CASSISRLTNQPQHF. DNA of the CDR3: TGTGCCAGCAGCATCAGCCGACTGACTAATCAGCCCCAGCATTTT.

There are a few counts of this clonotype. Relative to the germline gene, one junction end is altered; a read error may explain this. CDR3 coding DNA: TGCGCCAGCAGCTTCTCGGGTAATGGCTACACCTTC. This codes for CASSFSGNGYTF. The rearrangement links TRBV12-3 or TRBV12-4 to TRBJ1-2; D is ambiguous. CDR3 length equals 12 residues.